This TCR beta chain emerged from a study of T cell responses to AZD1222 COVID-19 vaccine. On this clone: Its antigen is as yet unknown.

Assay used: immunoSEQ multiplex PCR; TCRdb lists only in-frame clones, some missing. The sample contains 110,000 or so clones, more than 75% of which appear only once. Study-wide findings and caveats: Clonal diversity was possibly underestimated, and the donors were mostly white British, with more females.

The V and J ends lost 1 base and 5 bases, in that order; junction bases with no gene match: 11. Germline lookup yields CDR1 MGHDK and CDR2 SYGVNS. The CDR3 spans 18 residues. The source material was peripheral blood, sampled 28 days after the second AZD1222 dose. This clonotype was sampled from an adult who received the AZD1222 COVID-19 vaccine. The chain carries TRBV25-1 and TRBJ2-5; 12 nucleotides match TRBD2. This CDR3 is CASSESGLAGGPRETQYF. The CDR3 nucleotides read TGTGCCAGCAGTGAATCGGGGCTAGCGGGAGGGCCACGGGAGACCCAGTACTTC.